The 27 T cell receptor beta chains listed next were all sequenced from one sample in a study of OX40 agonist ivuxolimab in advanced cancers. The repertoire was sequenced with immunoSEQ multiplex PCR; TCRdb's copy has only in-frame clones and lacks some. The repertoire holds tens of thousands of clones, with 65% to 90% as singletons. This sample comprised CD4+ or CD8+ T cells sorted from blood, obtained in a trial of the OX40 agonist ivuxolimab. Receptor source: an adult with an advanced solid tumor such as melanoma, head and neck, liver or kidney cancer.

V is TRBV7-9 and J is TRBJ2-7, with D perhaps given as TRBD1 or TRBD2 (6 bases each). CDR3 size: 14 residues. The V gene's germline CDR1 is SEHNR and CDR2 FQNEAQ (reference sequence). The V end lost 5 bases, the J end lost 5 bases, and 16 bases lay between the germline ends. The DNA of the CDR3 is TGTGCCAGCAGCACGAATCCGGGGGCAGACGAGCAGTACTTC. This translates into CASSTNPGADEQYF.

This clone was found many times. The CDR3 DNA follows: TGTGCCAGCAGTGAACTAGCGGGAGCAGATACGCAGTATTTT. This translates into CASSELAGADTQYF. The genes are TRBV6-1 and TRBJ2-3; TRBD2 aligns across 10 bases. The CDR3 contains 14 residues. The ends lost 2 bases at V and 4 bases at J; junction bases unmatched: 0. CDR1 MNHNS and CDR2 SASEGT come from the germline V gene.

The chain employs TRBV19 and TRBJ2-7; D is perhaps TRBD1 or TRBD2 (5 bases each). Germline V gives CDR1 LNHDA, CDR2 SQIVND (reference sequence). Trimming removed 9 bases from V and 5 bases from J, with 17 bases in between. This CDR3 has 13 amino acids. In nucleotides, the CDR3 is TGTGCCAGAGGGGTATTTTGGGGGAACGAGCAGTACTTC. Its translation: CARGVFWGNEQYF.

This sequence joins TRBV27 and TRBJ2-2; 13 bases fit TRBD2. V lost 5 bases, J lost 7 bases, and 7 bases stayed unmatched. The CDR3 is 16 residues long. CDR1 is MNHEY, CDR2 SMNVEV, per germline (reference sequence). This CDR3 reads CASSVGLAGVNGELFF. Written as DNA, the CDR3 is TGTGCCAGCAGTGTTGGACTAGCGGGAGTCAACGGGGAGCTGTTTTTT.

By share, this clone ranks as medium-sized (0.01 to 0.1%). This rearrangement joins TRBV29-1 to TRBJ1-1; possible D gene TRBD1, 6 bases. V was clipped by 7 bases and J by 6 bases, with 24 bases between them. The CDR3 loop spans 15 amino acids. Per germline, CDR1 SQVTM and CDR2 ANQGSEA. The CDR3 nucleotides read TGCAGCGCCCTGGGGAGCGGCACAGGGCCCTCTGAAGCTTTCTTT. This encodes CSALGSGTGPSEAFF. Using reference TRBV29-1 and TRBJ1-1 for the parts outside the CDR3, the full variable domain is SAVISQKPSRDICQRGTSLTIQCQVDSQVTMMFWYRQQPGQSLTLIATANQGSEATYESGFVIDKFPISRPNLTFSTLTVSNMSPEDSSIYLCSALGSGTGPSEAFFGQGTRLTVV.

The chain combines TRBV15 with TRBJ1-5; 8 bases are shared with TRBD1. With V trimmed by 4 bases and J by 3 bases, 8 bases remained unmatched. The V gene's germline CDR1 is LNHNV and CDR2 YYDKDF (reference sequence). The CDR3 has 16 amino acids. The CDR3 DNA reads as TGTGCCACCAGCAACATTCCGGACAGGGTCAATCAGCCCCAGCATTTT. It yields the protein CATSNIPDRVNQPQHF.

This CDR3 is CASSQDGPREQYF. The CDR3 DNA reads TGTGCCAGCAGCCAAGATGGACCGCGCGAGCAGTACTTC. The chain employs TRBV14 and TRBJ2-7; no firm D call. Trimming removed 0 bases at V and 6 bases at J, with 9 bases between. Germline CDR1 reads SGHDN; CDR2 reads FVKESK. This CDR3 has 13 amino acids.

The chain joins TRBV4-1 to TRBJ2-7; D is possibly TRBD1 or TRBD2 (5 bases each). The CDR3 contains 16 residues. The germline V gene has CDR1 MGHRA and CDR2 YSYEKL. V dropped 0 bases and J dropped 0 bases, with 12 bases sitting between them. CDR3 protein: CASSQEGERSSYEQYF. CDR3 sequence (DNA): TGCGCCAGCAGCCAAGAGGGGGAGCGGAGCTCCTACGAGCAGTACTTC.

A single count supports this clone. Written as DNA, the CDR3 is TGCGCCAGCAGCCCCCCGGGAGGAGATGAGCAGTTCTTC. This sequence encodes CASSPPGGDEQFF. The V call is TRBV4-3, the J call TRBJ2-1; 7 bases map to TRBD2. Germline CDR1 is LGHNA and CDR2 is YSLEER. With V trimmed by 4 bases and J by 8 bases, 5 bases remained unmatched. The CDR3 spans 13 residues.

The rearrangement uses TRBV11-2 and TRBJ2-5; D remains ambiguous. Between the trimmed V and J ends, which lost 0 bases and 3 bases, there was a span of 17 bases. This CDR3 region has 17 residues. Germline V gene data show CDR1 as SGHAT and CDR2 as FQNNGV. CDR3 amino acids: CASSLDKETPREETQYF. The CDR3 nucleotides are TGTGCCAGCAGCTTAGATAAGGAGACACCAAGGGAAGAGACCCAGTACTTC.

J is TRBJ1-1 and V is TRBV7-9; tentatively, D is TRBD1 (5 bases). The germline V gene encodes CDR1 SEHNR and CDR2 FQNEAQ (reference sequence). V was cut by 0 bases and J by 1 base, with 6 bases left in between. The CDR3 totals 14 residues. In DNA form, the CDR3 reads TGTGCCAGCAGCTTAGCGGGGCAGAACACTGAAGCTTTCTTT. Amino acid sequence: CASSLAGQNTEAFF.

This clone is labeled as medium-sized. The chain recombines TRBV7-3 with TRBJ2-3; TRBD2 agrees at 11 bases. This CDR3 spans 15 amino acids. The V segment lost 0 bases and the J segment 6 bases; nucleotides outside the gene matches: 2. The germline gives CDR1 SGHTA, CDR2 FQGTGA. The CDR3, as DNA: TGTGCCAGCAGCTTAACTAGCGGGGGGGCGGATACGCAGTATTTT. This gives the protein CASSLTSGGADTQYF.

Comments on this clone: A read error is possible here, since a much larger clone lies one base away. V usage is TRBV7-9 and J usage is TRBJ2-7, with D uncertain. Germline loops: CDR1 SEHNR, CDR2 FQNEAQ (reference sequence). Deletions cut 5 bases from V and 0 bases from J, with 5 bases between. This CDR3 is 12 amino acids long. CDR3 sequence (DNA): TGTGCCAGCAGCCCTAGCTCCTACGAGCAGTACTTC. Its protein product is CASSPSSYEQYF. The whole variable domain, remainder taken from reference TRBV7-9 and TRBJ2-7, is DTGVSQNPRHKITKRGQNVTFRCDPISEHNRLYWYRQTLGQGPEFLTYFQNEAQLEKSRLLSDRFSAERPKGSFSTLEIQRTEQGDSAMYLCASSPSSYEQYFGPGTRLTVT.

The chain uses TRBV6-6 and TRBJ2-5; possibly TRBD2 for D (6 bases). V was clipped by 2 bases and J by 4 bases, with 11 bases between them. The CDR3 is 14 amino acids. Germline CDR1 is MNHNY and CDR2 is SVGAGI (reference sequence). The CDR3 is CASSYRDGGETQYF. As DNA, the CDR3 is TGTGCCAGCAGTTACAGGGACGGGGGAGAGACCCAGTACTTC.

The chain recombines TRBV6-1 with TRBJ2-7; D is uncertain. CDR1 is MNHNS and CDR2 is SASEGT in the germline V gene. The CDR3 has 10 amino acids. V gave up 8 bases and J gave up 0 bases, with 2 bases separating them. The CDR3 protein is CASDSYEQYF. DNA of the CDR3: TGTGCCAGCGACTCCTACGAGCAGTACTTC.

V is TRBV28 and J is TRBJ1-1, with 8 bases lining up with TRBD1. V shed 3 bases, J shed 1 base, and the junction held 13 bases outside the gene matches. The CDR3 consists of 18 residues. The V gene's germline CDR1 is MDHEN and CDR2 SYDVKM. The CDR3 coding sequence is TGTGCCAGCAGTTTTAACGCGCAGGGGGCGGTTCGGAACACTGAAGCTTTCTTT. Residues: CASSFNAQGAVRNTEAFF.

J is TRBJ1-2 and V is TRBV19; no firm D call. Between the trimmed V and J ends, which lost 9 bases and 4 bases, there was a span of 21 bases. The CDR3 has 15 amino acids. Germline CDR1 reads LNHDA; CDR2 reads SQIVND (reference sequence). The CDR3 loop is CASNLAGSPGYGYTF. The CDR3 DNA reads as TGTGCCAGCAACCTCGCCGGGTCGCCTGGCTATGGCTACACCTTC.

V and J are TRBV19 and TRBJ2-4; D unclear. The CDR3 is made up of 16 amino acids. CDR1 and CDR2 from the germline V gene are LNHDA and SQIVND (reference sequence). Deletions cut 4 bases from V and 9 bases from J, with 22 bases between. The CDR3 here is CASSRKQVEVFSIQYF. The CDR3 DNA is TGTGCCAGTAGTAGGAAACAAGTGGAAGTATTTAGCATTCAGTACTTC.

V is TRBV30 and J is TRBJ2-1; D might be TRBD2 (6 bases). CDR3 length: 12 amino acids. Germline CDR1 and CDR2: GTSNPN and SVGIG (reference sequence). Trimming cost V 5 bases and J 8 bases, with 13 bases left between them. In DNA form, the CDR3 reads TGTGCCTGGGCGGGGACCCGCTATGAGCAGTTCTTC. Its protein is CAWAGTRYEQFF.

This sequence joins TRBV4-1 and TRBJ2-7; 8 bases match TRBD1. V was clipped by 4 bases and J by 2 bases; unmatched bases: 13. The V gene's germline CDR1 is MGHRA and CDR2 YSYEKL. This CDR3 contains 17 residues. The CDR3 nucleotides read TGCGCCAGCAGCCTTGGACAGGGAGTGGGTGATACCTACGAGCAGTACTTC. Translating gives CASSLGQGVGDTYEQYF.

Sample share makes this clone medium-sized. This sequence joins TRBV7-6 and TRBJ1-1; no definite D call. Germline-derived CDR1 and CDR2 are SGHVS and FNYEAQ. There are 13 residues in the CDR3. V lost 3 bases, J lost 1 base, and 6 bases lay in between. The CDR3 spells CASSLGENTEAFF. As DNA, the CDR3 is TGTGCCAGCAGCTTGGGAGAGAACACTGAAGCTTTCTTT. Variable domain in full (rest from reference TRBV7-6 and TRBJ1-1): GAGVSQSPRYKVTKRGQDVALRCDPISGHVSLYWYRQALGQGPEFLTYFNYEAQQDKSGLPNDRFSAERPEGSISTLTIQRTEQRDSAMYRCASSLGENTEAFFGQGTRLTVV.

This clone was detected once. CDR3 bases: TGTGCCAGCAGTGCGGGGGCGAGGGGTATCTATGGCTACACCTTC. Translation: CASSAGARGIYGYTF. This rearrangement joins TRBV2 to TRBJ1-2, with D tentatively TRBD1 (6 bases). The CDR3 spans 15 residues. Germline-derived CDR1 and CDR2 are SNHLY and FYNNEI. Trimming pared 4 bases from V and 4 bases from J, leaving 16 bases between.

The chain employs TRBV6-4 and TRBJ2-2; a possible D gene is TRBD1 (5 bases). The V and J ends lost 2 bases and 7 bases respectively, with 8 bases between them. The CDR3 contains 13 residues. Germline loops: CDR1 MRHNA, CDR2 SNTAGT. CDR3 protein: CASSDRGGGELFF. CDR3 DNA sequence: TGTGCCAGCAGTGACAGGGGTGGCGGGGAGCTGTTTTTT.

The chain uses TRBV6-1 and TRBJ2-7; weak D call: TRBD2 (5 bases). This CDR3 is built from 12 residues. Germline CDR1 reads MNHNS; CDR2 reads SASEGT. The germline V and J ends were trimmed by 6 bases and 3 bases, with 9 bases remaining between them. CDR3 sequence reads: CASRPGYYEQYF. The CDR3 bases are TGTGCCAGCAGGCCGGGGTACTACGAGCAGTACTTC.

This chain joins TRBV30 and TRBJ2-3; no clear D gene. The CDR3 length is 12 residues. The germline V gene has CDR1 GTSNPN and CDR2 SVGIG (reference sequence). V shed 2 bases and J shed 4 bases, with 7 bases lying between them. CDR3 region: CAWSQLADTQYF. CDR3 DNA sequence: TGTGCCTGGAGTCAGCTAGCAGATACGCAGTATTTT.

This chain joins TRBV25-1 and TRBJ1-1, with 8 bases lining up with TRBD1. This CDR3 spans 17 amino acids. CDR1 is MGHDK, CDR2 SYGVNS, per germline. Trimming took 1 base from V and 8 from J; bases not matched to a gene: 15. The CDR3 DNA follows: TGTGCCAGCAGTGAATTGTGGACAGGGATAGGGGGGGAAGAAGCTTTCTTT. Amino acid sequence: CASSELWTGIGGEEAFF.

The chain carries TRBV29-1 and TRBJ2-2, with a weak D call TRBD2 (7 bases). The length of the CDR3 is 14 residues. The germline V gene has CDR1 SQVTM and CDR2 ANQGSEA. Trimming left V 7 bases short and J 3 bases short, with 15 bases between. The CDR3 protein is CSAVMGGHTGELFF. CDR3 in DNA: TGCAGCGCCGTGATGGGGGGGCACACCGGGGAGCTGTTTTTT.